This TCR beta chain is from a study of blood T cell repertoires in COVID-19. Across the study: PBMCs, B-cell-depleted T cells, or T cells were the source of the cDNA or gDNA that made up the material.

Methods used by the authors: Quantification of nucleated cells was approximated via reference gene primer amplification. Using immunoSEQ multiplex PCR, the repertoire was profiled, and TCRdb retains in-frame clones only, with some absent. That table is the source of V, J and clone size, and D and trimming were worked out from the DNA. The sample yields approximately 34,000 clones, roughly 91% seen once. This clone was observed once. V was clipped by 7 bases and J by 0 bases, with 12 bases between them. CDR1 SQVTM and CDR2 ANQGSEA come from the germline V gene. The CDR3 loop spans 14 amino acids. Specimen: peripheral blood. The chain has TRBV29-1 and TRBJ2-2; D not resolved. The sequence was collected from a man in his sixties with active COVID-19. CDR3 amino acids: CSATATSNTGELFF. The CDR3 nucleotides read TGCAGCGCAACAGCAACTTCGAACACCGGGGAGCTGTTTTTT.